One and the same sample provided the 4 T cell receptor beta chains below, sequenced in a study of shared clonotypes between healthy human individuals. Method: immunoSEQ multiplex PCR; TCRdb's copy keeps in-frame clones and lacks some. The sample carries around 1,100,000 clones, roughly 80% recorded once. Source material: memory CD4+ T cells from PBMCs. Subset indicated: CD45RA-negative fraction. These receptors all come from a man aged 18 to 30 in good health. Some clones in this sample may be carry-over from other donors' samples.

The DNA for the CDR3 is TGTGCCAGCAGCGCGCTACCTTCGGGGCCCTTACCCGGCCCGGGCACTGAAGCTTTCTTT. This gives the protein CASSALPSGPLPGPGTEAFF. The rearrangement joins TRBV9 to TRBJ1-1; tentatively, D is TRBD1 (5 bases). V lost 3 bases and J 4 bases, leaving 31 bases between the germline ends. CDR3 size: 20 residues. Germline values: CDR1 SGDLS, CDR2 YYNGEE.

The rearrangement uses TRBV7-9 and TRBJ2-7; weak D call: TRBD1 (6 bases). Trimming stripped 4 bases from V and 1 base from J, with 11 bases between. The CDR3 is made up of 14 amino acids. Germline loops: CDR1 SEHNR, CDR2 FQNEAQ (reference sequence). CDR3 nucleotide sequence: TGTGCCAGCAGCTCTGACAGGCCATCCTACGAGCAGTACTTC. Its protein product is CASSSDRPSYEQYF. Supplemented by reference TRBV7-9 and TRBJ2-7, the full variable domain reads DTGVSQNPRHKITKRGQNVTFRCDPISEHNRLYWYRQTLGQGPEFLTYFQNEAQLEKSRLLSDRFSAERPKGSFSTLEIQRTEQGDSAMYLCASSSDRPSYEQYFGPGTRLTVT.

The V call is TRBV7-3, the J call TRBJ2-2, with D possibly being TRBD1 (5 bases). Germline V gene lookup returns CDR1 SGHTA and CDR2 FQGTGA. The V gene lost 5 bases and the J gene lost 7 bases, with 11 bases spanning the gap. The CDR3 covers 13 residues. CDR3 sequence reads: CASSPQGGGELFF. The DNA of the CDR3 is TGTGCCAGCAGCCCCCAGGGCGGCGGGGAGCTGTTTTTT.

CDR3 residues: CASSSGEYNEQFF. In nucleotides, the CDR3 is TGTGCCAGCAGCTCAGGGGAGTACAATGAGCAGTTCTTC. This chain links TRBV11-3 with TRBJ2-1; TRBD1 is a possible D gene (6 bases). The V and J ends lost 4 bases and 4 bases respectively, with 8 bases between them. The CDR3 loop spans 13 amino acids. The germline gives CDR1 SGHNT, CDR2 YENEEA. The variable domain in full, completed from reference TRBV11-3 and TRBJ2-1, reads EAGVVQSPRYKIIEKKQPVAFWCNPISGHNTLYWYLQNLGQGPELLIRYENEEAVDDSQLPKDRFSAERLKGVDSTLKIQPAELGDSAVYLCASSSGEYNEQFFGPGTRLTVL.